Following are 9 T cell receptor beta chains from one sample sequenced in a study of T cell responses to AZD1222 COVID-19 vaccine. The table came from immunoSEQ multiplex PCR; TCRdb's copy has only in-frame clones and leaves some out. The profile shows about 140,000 clones, roughly 90% of them singletons. The input for sequencing was peripheral blood, taken on day 0 of AZD1222 vaccination. These receptor sequences come from an adult in good health.

The rearrangement joins TRBV6-5 to TRBJ1-1; D perhaps matches TRBD1 (5 bases). The CDR3 has 14 amino acids. Trimming shortened V by 2 bases and J by 1 base, and 8 bases separated the two germline ends. Germline V CDR1 and CDR2: MNHEY, SVGAGI. The chain's CDR3 is CASSYGTENTEAFF. The CDR3, as DNA: TGTGCCAGCAGTTACGGGACGGAGAACACTGAAGCTTTCTTT.

The chain is built from TRBV7-2 and TRBJ2-7, with D possibly being TRBD1 (6 bases). Germline-derived CDR1 and CDR2 are SGHTA and FQGNSA. The CDR3 runs to 15 residues. The ends were cut back, 1 base at V and 4 bases at J, with 14 bases in the middle. This CDR3 reads CASSLGGRQEYEQYF. CDR3 DNA sequence: TGTGCCAGCAGCTTAGGAGGCAGACAGGAGTACGAGCAGTACTTC.

This chain connects TRBV27 to TRBJ2-1; 8 bases are shared with TRBD2. CDR1 and CDR2 from the germline V gene are MNHEY and SMNVEV (reference sequence). The ends lost 6 bases at V and 2 bases at J; junction bases unmatched: 6. CDR3 length: 15 residues. CDR3 DNA: TGTGCCAGCAGATATAAGCGGGAGCCCTACAATGAGCAGTTCTTC. Amino acids: CASRYKREPYNEQFF.

The V call is TRBV28, the J call TRBJ1-1; possibly TRBD1 for D (5 bases). Trimming took off 4 bases at V and 4 bases at J, with 10 bases between the two ends. CDR1 is MDHEN and CDR2 is SYDVKM in the germline V gene. The CDR3 has 13 residues. CDR3 sequence: CASSSRGLTEAFF. The CDR3 DNA follows: TGTGCCAGCAGTTCCCGGGGCCTCACTGAAGCTTTCTTT.

This clone occurred once. V gene TRBV28 combines with J gene TRBJ1-2, with D perhaps matching TRBD1 (5 bases). Trimming removed 5 bases at V and 8 bases at J, with 15 bases between. The CDR3 spans 13 residues. Germline CDR1 MDHEN, CDR2 SYDVKM. In nucleotides, the CDR3 is TGTGCCAGCAGTCTCAGGGAGTCGCAAGGCTACACCTTC. This codes for CASSLRESQGYTF.

The rearrangement joins TRBV9 to TRBJ2-7, with TRBD2 matching over 11 bases. Per germline, CDR1 SGDLS and CDR2 YYNGEE. The CDR3 contains 16 residues. Trimming at V came to 5 bases and at J to 2 bases, leaving 9 bases not matched to a gene. CDR3 DNA sequence: TGTGCCAGCAGTCAAGGCCTAGCGGGGGGTACCTACGAGCAGTACTTC. It specifies CASSQGLAGGTYEQYF.

The genes are TRBV13 and TRBJ2-5; D is perhaps TRBD1 or TRBD2 (6 bases each). Germline V CDR1 and CDR2: PRHDT, FYEKMQ (reference sequence). V shed 4 bases and J shed 2 bases, with 14 bases lying between them. The CDR3 runs to 15 residues. As DNA, the CDR3 is TGTGCCAGCAGCTCTAAGGGGGAGGCTCAAGAGACCCAGTACTTC. Translating gives CASSSKGEAQETQYF.

About this clone itself: This sample also contains other DNA sequences that code for the same CDR3. CDR3 amino acids: CASSIRLDNEQFF. CDR3 bases: TGTGCCAGTAGTATTCGCCTAGACAATGAGCAGTTCTTC. The rearrangement joins TRBV19 to TRBJ2-1; D unclear. The CDR3 consists of 13 residues. CDR1 is LNHDA, CDR2 SQIVND, per germline (reference sequence). Trimming took off 3 bases at V and 5 bases at J, with 8 bases between the two ends.

V gene TRBV25-1 combines with J gene TRBJ2-7, with D hard to call. Germline V gene data show CDR1 as MGHDK and CDR2 as SYGVNS. Trimming shortened V by 11 bases and J by 2 bases, and 16 bases separated the two germline ends. The CDR3 loop spans 13 amino acids. The CDR3 sequence is CAAGDPLTYEQYF. CDR3 nucleotides: TGTGCCGCTGGAGACCCGCTAACCTACGAGCAGTACTTC.